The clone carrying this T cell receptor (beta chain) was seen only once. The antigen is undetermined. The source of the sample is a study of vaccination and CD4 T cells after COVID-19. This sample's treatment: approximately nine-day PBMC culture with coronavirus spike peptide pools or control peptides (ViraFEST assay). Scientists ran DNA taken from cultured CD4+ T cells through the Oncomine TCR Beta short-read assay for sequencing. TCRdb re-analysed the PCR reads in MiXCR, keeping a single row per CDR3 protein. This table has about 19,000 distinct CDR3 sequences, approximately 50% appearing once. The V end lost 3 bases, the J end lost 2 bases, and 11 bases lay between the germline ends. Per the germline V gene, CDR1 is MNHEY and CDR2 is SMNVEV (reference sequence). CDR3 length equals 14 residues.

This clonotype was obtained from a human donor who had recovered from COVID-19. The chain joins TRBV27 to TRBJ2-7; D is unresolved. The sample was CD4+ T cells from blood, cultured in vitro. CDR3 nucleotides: TGTGCCAGCAGTTTCGGTCCTGCGACCTACGAGCAGTACTTC. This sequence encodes CASSFGPATYEQYF.